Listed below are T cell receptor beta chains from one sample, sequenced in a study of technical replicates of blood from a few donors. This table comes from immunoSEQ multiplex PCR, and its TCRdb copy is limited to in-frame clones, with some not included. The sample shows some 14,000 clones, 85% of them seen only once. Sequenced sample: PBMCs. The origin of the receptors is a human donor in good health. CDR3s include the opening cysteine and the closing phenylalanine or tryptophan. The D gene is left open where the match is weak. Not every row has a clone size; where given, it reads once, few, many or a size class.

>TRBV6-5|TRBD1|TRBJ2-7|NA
TGTGCCAGCAGCCCAAGACAGGGTCGCTACGAGCAGTACTTC
CASSPRQGRYEQYF
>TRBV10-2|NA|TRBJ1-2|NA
TGCGCCAGCAGTGATTTGACAGATCTGGGGAACTATGGCTACACCTTC
CASSDLTDLGNYGYTF
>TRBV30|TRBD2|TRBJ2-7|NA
TGTGCCTTATTCGGACGGGGGGCCTACGAGCAGTACTTC
CALFGRGAYEQYF
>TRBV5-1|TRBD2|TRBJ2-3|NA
TGCGCCAGCAAGGTTAGCGGGAATATCGCAGATACGCAGTATTTT
CASKVSGNIADTQYF
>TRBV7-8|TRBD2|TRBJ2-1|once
TGTGCCAGCAGCCCCACTCTAGCGGACTCCTACAATGAGCAGTTCTTC
CASSPTLADSYNEQFF
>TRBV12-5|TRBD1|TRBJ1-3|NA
TGTGCTAGTGGTCTCAGAGGGGGCCGGGGTGGAAACACCATATATTTT
CASGLRGGRGGNTIYF
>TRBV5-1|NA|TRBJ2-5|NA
TGCGCCAGCAGCTGGCGGAGTAGAGAGACCCAGTACTTC
CASSWRSRETQYF
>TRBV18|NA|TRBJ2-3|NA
TGTGCCAGCTCCCGTGTACTGGATACGCAGTATTTT
CASSRVLDTQYF
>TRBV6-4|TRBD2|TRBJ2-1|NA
TGTGCCAGCAGCATCGGGACTAGCGGTGATCTCTCCTACAATGAGCAGTTCTTC
CASSIGTSGDLSYNEQFF
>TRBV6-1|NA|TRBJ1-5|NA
TGTGCCAGCAGTGAAATGCACAGTTATAGCAATCAGCCCCAGCATTTT
CASSEMHSYSNQPQHF
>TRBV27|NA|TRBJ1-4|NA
TGTGCCAGCAGTTCCACAGGTGTAACAACTAATGAAAAACTGTTTTTT
CASSSTGVTTNEKLFF
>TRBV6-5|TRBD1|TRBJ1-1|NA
TGTGCCAGCAGGGGGACAGAAGTGAACACTGAAGCTTTCTTT
CASRGTEVNTEAFF